The T cell receptor (beta chain) described here comes from a study of post-analysis software for immune sequencing data. Turning to the study itself: Relapsing-remitting, secondary progressive and progressive-relapsing forms made up the multiple sclerosis disease courses. Findings and limits, study-wide: Controls showed significantly higher normalized Chao1 diversity than did multiple sclerosis patients.

This clonotype has a handful of counts. Its antigen is not known. Unique molecular identifiers were built into the TCR beta cDNA libraries. Each sample of about 0.95 to 11 million input T cells yielded around 500,000 cDNA molecules, so each molecule approximated one T cell. Using its own MiXCR run on the PCR reads, TCRdb lists one record per CDR3 protein. The table shows about 460,000 distinct CDR3 sequences, with less than 45% occurring only once. Sequencing was carried out using blood. The TCR comes from a girl under 18 with multiple sclerosis.

CDR3 sequence (DNA): TGTGCCAGCAGTTATCCCGGACGGGACCAAGAGACCCAGTACTTC. This codes for CASSYPGRDQETQYF. The chain employs TRBV6-6 and TRBJ2-5; no firm D call. V lost 3 bases, J lost 0 bases, and 11 bases lay in between. Germline values: CDR1 MNHNY, CDR2 SVGAGI (reference sequence). This CDR3 has 15 amino acids.